This T cell receptor beta chain was identified in a study of T cells in Graves' hyperthyroidism and ophthalmopathy. Study-level points and caveats: Most thyroid clonotypes expanded above 0.001 appeared in blood too. Ophthalmopathy and stable hyperthyroidism were separated by a 13 V-J model.

The CDR3 consists of 14 residues. Germline V CDR1 and CDR2: LNHDA, SQIVND (reference sequence). V was cut by 1 base and J by 2 bases, with 5 bases left in between. Amplification yielded TCR beta CDR3 regions, with RNA transcripts as the source. TCR CDR3 underwent first-round RT-PCR with the HTBI primer set. TCRdb used MiXCR to reprocess the multiplex PCR reads, holding one entry per CDR3 protein. The sample has about 500,000 distinct CDR3 sequences, approximately 49% seen once; the top ten hold about 45%. Comment on this clonotype: Its antigen is unidentified.

Patients showing uncontrolled infection, other autoimmune disease, pregnancy or lactation were ineligible. Diagnoses were made from clinical symptoms, serum measures (thyroxine and TRAb), thyroid ultrasound and orbital computed tomography. This TCR was recovered from an adult woman with Graves' disease, either hyperthyroidism or ophthalmopathy (not recorded which). The specimen was peripheral blood or thyroid tissue (not recorded which). J is TRBJ2-2 and V is TRBV19; D uncertain. The CDR3 sequence: CASSIGGNTGELFF. Here the CDR3 DNA reads TGTGCCAGTAGTATAGGCGGAAACACCGGGGAGCTGTTTTTT.